The 25 T cell receptor beta chains below all came from one sample that was sequenced in a study of blood T cells in healthy people across ages. Through a sample-barcoded 5' primer and a J-beta primer mix, a second PCR was run for roughly 6 to 12 cycles. TCRdb called the 5' RACE reads again in MiXCR, with one record for every CDR3 protein. The top ten clones hold 5.5% to 8% of a sample with 1,500,000 or so distinct CDR3 sequences, 55% to 75% of them seen once. Sequencing was carried out using blood. The receptors were sampled from a man aged 18 to 30 in good health.

The chain combines TRBV5-1 with TRBJ2-7, with a tentative D call TRBD1 (5 bases). This CDR3 comprises 15 residues. V dropped 6 bases and J dropped 1 base, with 17 bases sitting between them. CDR1 SGHRS and CDR2 YFSETQ come from the germline V gene. This CDR3 reads CASNQLFRESYEQYF. The CDR3 coding sequence is TGCGCCAGCAACCAGCTCTTCAGGGAATCCTACGAGCAGTACTTC.

The CDR3 coding sequence is TGCGCCAGCAGCCAAGATCCGACTAGCGGGAGAGTTGAGCAGTTCTTC. Protein sequence: CASSQDPTSGRVEQFF. This sequence joins TRBV4-1 and TRBJ2-1, with TRBD2 identical over 12 bases. With V trimmed by 0 bases and J by 9 bases, 6 bases remained unmatched. The CDR3 has 16 residues. In germline, CDR1 is MGHRA, CDR2 YSYEKL.

This clonotype came up a few times. The V call is TRBV29-1, the J call TRBJ2-2; D unclear. CDR3 size: 12 residues. The ends were cut back, 7 bases at V and 0 bases at J, with 6 bases in the middle. From germline, CDR1 is SQVTM and CDR2 ANQGSEA. The CDR3 DNA is TGCAGCGCTCAGCCGAACACCGGGGAGCTGTTTTTT. It is translated as CSAQPNTGELFF.

V usage is TRBV6-5 and J usage is TRBJ1-2, with TRBD1 matching 9 bases. Germline CDR1 and CDR2: MNHEY and SVGAGI. Trimming removed 2 bases from V and 4 bases from J; junction bases left unmatched: 8. The CDR3 totals 16 residues. CDR3 coding DNA: TGTGCCAGCAGTTACCTCCGGACAGGGGATGCCTATGGCTACACCTTC. This translates into CASSYLRTGDAYGYTF.

This chain links TRBV7-9 with TRBJ2-7; D uncertain. V was trimmed by 2 bases and J by 5 bases, leaving 7 bases between them. This CDR3 region has 12 residues. Germline values: CDR1 SEHNR, CDR2 FQNEAQ (reference sequence). The CDR3 DNA reads TGTGCCAGCAGCTTACACCCCAACGAGCAGTACTTC. Amino acids: CASSLHPNEQYF.

The genes are TRBV15 and TRBJ2-4; 7 bases fit TRBD1. Near its end, the DNA agrees better with TRBJ2-5, so the J call may be wrong. The CDR3 sequence is 15 residues long. Germline V gives CDR1 LNHNV, CDR2 YYDKDF (reference sequence). CDR3 protein: CATGTEQGPGETQYF. The CDR3 region has the DNA TGTGCCACCGGCACCGAACAGGGGCCTGGAGAGACCCAGTACTTC.

The chain joins TRBV29-1 to TRBJ2-1; D is perhaps TRBD1 (6 bases). The length of the CDR3 is 12 residues. Germline values: CDR1 SQVTM, CDR2 ANQGSEA. V lost 7 bases and J 8 bases, leaving 15 bases between the germline ends. The CDR3 protein is CSGDTGTDEQFF. DNA for the CDR3: TGCAGCGGAGACACAGGGACCGATGAGCAGTTCTTC.

The chain joins TRBV4-3 to TRBJ2-1, with 8 bases matching TRBD2. Germline loops: CDR1 LGHNA, CDR2 YSLEER. The CDR3 consists of 14 residues. The J segment lost 4 bases and the V segment lost 2 bases, leaving 1 base of the junction unmatched. In DNA, the CDR3 is TGCGCCAGCAGCCAAACTAGCGGATACAATGAGCAGTTCTTC. This gives the protein CASSQTSGYNEQFF.

The chain joins TRBV29-1 to TRBJ2-3, with 11 bases matching TRBD2. CDR1 is SQVTM and CDR2 is ANQGSEA in the germline V gene. The CDR3 loop spans 14 amino acids. V gave up 3 bases and J gave up 2 bases; unmatched junction bases: 1. The CDR3 nucleotides read TGCAGCGTTGAGGGACTAGCGGCCACAGATACGCAGTATTTT. Its protein product is CSVEGLAATDTQYF.

The V gene is TRBV7-9, the J gene TRBJ1-3; D gene ambiguous. The CDR3 is made up of 18 amino acids. Between the trimmed V and J ends, which lost 5 bases and 1 base, there was a span of 21 bases. Germline values: CDR1 SEHNR, CDR2 FQNEAQ (reference sequence). The CDR3: CASSRGSQRNRSGNTIYF. The CDR3 DNA reads as TGTGCCAGCAGCCGGGGATCACAGAGAAACCGATCTGGAAACACCATATATTTT.

The chain joins TRBV7-9 to TRBJ1-4; 8 nucleotides agree with TRBD1. Trimming removed 5 bases from V and 4 bases from J; junction bases left unmatched: 3. CDR1 and CDR2 (germline): SEHNR, FQNEAQ (reference sequence). The CDR3 is made up of 14 amino acids. The CDR3 DNA is TGTGCCAGCAGCCACGGACAGGGTAATGAAAAACTGTTTTTT. Translation gives CASSHGQGNEKLFF.

This chain joins TRBV7-9 and TRBJ1-1, with D possibly being TRBD1 (6 bases). The length of the CDR3 is 14 residues. Trimming removed 7 bases from V and 6 bases from J, with 18 bases in between. From germline, CDR1 is SEHNR and CDR2 FQNEAQ (reference sequence). CDR3 region: CASTEGGWSAEAFF. In DNA form, the CDR3 reads TGTGCCAGCACAGAGGGGGGGTGGAGCGCTGAAGCTTTCTTT. The entire variable domain, with the rest obtained from reference TRBV7-9 and TRBJ1-1, is as follows: DTGVSQNPRHKITKRGQNVTFRCDPISEHNRLYWYRQTLGQGPEFLTYFQNEAQLEKSRLLSDRFSAERPKGSFSTLEIQRTEQGDSAMYLCASTEGGWSAEAFFGQGTRLTVV.

This clonotype turned up a few times. V gene TRBV18 combines with J gene TRBJ1-2; the match to TRBD1 covers 9 bases. V shed 2 bases, J shed 7 bases, and the junction held 2 bases outside the gene matches. This CDR3 has 13 amino acids. The germline V gene has CDR1 KGHSH and CDR2 LQKENI. The CDR3 DNA reads TGTGCCAGCTCACCAGGGACAGGGAGTGGCTACACCTTC. Encoded protein: CASSPGTGSGYTF.

J is TRBJ2-7 and V is TRBV4-1; D is uncertain. V was trimmed by 11 bases and J by 7 bases, leaving 18 bases between them. The CDR3 loop spans 12 amino acids. CDR1 and CDR2 (germline): MGHRA, YSYEKL. This chain's CDR3 is CAFLSDSGEQYF. As DNA, the CDR3 is TGCGCCTTCTTATCCGACTCGGGTGAGCAGTACTTC.

V and J are TRBV20-1 and TRBJ2-7; a weak D match, TRBD1 (6 bases). This CDR3 has 14 amino acids. V lost 6 bases and J lost 1, with 16 bases in between. Germline assignment: CDR1 DFQATT and CDR2 SNEGSKA (reference sequence). CDR3 sequence: CSATRQVISYEQYF. CDR3 DNA: TGCAGTGCCACGAGACAGGTCATTTCCTACGAGCAGTACTTC.

This chain joins TRBV28 and TRBJ2-5; either TRBD1 or TRBD2 may fit D (5 bases each). The CDR3 loop spans 12 amino acids. The V end was cut by 4 bases, the J end by 7 bases, with 10 bases between. Germline V gene data show CDR1 as MDHEN and CDR2 as SYDVKM. The CDR3 nucleotides are TGTGCCAGCAGTTGGGACCGTGGGACCCAGTACTTC. Protein: CASSWDRGTQYF.

This clonotype was detected a few times. The gene calls are TRBV27 and TRBJ2-4, with 7 bases identical to TRBD1. The CDR3 totals 16 residues. J gave up 0 bases and V 2 bases, and 4 bases lay outside the gene matches. Per the germline V gene, CDR1 is MNHEY and CDR2 is SMNVEV (reference sequence). The CDR3 sequence: CASSLIGGLAKNIQYF. CDR3 DNA sequence: TGTGCCAGCAGTTTAATAGGGGGCTTAGCCAAAAACATTCAGTACTTC.

This clonotype occurred once. This chain joins TRBV7-2 and TRBJ2-3; D gene uncertain. V was pared by 6 bases and J by 2 bases, with 6 bases between. The CDR3 runs to 12 residues. CDR1 SGHTA and CDR2 FQGNSA come from the germline V gene. For the CDR3, the DNA is TGTGCCAGCAGACTCAACACAGATACGCAGTATTTT. It yields the protein CASRLNTDTQYF.

The chain is built from TRBV28 and TRBJ1-2; D is ambiguous. V lost 6 bases to trimming and J lost 7 bases, with 12 bases between them. The CDR3 loop spans 12 amino acids. The germline V gene has CDR1 MDHEN and CDR2 SYDVKM. The CDR3 DNA reads as TGTGCCAGCAGGATCGTGGGGAGTGGCTACACCTTC. Its translation: CASRIVGSGYTF.

This clonotype has just one count. V and J are TRBV6-1 and TRBJ2-7; D not certain. The V gene's germline CDR1 is MNHNS and CDR2 SASEGT. Trimming left V 7 bases short and J 3 bases short, with 7 bases between. This CDR3 is built from 11 residues. The CDR3 DNA sequence: TGTGCCAGCATGGGCTACTACGAGCAGTACTTC. Translated, it gives CASMGYYEQYF.

V usage is TRBV5-1 and J usage is TRBJ2-1; the D is unclear. V was pared by 2 bases and J by 7 bases, with 16 bases between. The germline gives CDR1 SGHRS, CDR2 YFSETQ. This CDR3 has 15 residues. The CDR3 reads CASSFAIGDTNEQFF. CDR3 nucleotide sequence: TGCGCCAGCAGCTTCGCTATCGGAGACACGAATGAGCAGTTCTTC.

The chain joins TRBV7-9 to TRBJ2-2, with TRBD2 identical over 8 bases. Germline loops: CDR1 SEHNR, CDR2 FQNEAQ (reference sequence). The CDR3 runs 15 residues. The trim removed 5 bases at V and 3 bases at J, leaving 5 bases unmatched. The CDR3 is CASSPSGRYTGELFF. The CDR3 DNA reads as TGTGCCAGCAGCCCTAGCGGGCGATACACCGGGGAGCTGTTTTTT.

The gene calls are TRBV4-1 and TRBJ2-7; D remains ambiguous. The end of the DNA aligns better with TRBJ2-1, so the J call may be wrong. Germline V lookup: CDR1 MGHRA, CDR2 YSYEKL. The CDR3 spans 11 residues. The CDR3 bases are TGCGCCAGCAAAACGTTAGGTGAGCAGTTCTTC. Translating gives CASKTLGEQFF.

The chain links TRBV7-2 to TRBJ2-1; 8 bases are a match to TRBD2. The germline V gene encodes CDR1 SGHTA and CDR2 FQGNSA. Trimming took 1 base from V and 7 from J; bases not matched to a gene: 6. The CDR3 totals 15 residues. For the CDR3, the DNA is TGTGCCAGCAGCTTAGGGGGACTAGGGGGGAATGAGCAGTTCTTC. As protein: CASSLGGLGGNEQFF.

The rearrangement uses TRBV15 and TRBJ1-1, with D possibly TRBD1 on 5 matching bases. This CDR3 is built from 15 residues. Trimming took off 3 bases at V and 1 base at J, with 12 bases between the two ends. The germline CDR1 and CDR2 sequences are LNHNV and YYDKDF (reference sequence). The CDR3 here is CATSRAQGPNTEAFF. CDR3 bases: TGTGCCACCAGCAGGGCCCAGGGACCGAACACTGAAGCTTTCTTT. Supplemented by reference TRBV15 and TRBJ1-1, the full variable domain reads DAMVIQNPRYQVTQFGKPVTLSCSQTLNHNVMYWYQQKSSQAPKLLFHYYDKDFNNEADTPDNFQSRRPNTSFCFLDIRSPGLGDTAMYLCATSRAQGPNTEAFFGQGTRLTVV.